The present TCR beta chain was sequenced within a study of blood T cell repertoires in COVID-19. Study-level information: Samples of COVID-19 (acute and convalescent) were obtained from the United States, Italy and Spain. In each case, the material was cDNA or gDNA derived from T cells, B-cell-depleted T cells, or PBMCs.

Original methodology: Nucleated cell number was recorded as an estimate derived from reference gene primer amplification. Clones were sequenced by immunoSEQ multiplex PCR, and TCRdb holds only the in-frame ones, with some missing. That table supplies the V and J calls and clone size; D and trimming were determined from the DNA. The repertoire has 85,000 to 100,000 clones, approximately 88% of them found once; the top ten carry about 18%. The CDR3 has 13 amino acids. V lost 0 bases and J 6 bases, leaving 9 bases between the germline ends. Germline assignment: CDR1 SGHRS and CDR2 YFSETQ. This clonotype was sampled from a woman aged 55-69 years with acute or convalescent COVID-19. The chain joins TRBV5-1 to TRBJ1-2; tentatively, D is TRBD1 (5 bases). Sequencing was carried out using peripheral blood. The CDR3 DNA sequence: TGCGCCAGCAGCTTGGGGCAGGGTAATGGCTACACCTTC. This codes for CASSLGQGNGYTF. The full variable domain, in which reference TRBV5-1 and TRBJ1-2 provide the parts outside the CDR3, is KAGVTQTPRYLIKTRGQQVTLSCSPISGHRSVSWYQQTPGQGLQFLFEYFSETQRNKGNFPGRFSGRQFSNSRSEMNVSTLELGDSALYLCASSLGQGNGYTFGSGTRLTVV.